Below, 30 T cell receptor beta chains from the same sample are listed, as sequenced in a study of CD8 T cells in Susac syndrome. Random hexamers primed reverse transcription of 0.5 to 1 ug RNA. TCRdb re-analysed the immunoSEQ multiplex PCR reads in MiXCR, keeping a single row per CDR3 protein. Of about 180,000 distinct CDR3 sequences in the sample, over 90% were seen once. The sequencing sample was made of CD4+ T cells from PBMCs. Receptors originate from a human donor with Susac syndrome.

CDR3: CASSTRQTGSDEQYF. The CDR3 DNA reads TGTGCCAGCAGCACCCGACAGACAGGGTCGGACGAGCAGTACTTC. This sequence joins TRBV7-8 and TRBJ2-7; 7 nucleotides line up with TRBD1. Trimming at V came to 5 bases and at J to 5 bases, leaving 12 bases not matched to a gene. The CDR3 is made up of 15 amino acids. Germline CDR1 SGHVS, CDR2 FQNEAQ.

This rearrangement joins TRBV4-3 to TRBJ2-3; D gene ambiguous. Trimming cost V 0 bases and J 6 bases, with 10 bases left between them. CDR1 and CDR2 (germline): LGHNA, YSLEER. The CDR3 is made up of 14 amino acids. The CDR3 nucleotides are TGCGCCAGCAGCCAAGATAGCCCCCCTGATACGCAGTATTTT. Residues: CASSQDSPPDTQYF.

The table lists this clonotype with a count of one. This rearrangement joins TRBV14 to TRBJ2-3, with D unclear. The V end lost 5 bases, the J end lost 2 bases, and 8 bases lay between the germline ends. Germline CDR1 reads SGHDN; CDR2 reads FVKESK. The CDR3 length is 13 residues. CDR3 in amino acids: CASSVTNTDTQYF. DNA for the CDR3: TGTGCCAGCAGCGTGACGAACACAGATACGCAGTATTTT.

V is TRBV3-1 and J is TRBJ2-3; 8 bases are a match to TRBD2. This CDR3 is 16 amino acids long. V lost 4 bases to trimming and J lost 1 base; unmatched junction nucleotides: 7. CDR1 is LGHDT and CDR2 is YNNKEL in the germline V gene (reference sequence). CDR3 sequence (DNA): TGTGCCAGCAGCCCTTCTACAGCGGGGGGCACAGATACGCAGTATTTT. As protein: CASSPSTAGGTDTQYF.

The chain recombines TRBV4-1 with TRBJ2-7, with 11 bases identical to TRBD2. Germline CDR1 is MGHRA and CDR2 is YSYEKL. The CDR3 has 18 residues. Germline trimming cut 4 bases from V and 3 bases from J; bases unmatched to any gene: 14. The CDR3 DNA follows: TGCGCCAGCAGCCGGACCCCCACTGTCACTAGCGGGGGCTACGAGCAGTACTTC. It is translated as CASSRTPTVTSGGYEQYF.

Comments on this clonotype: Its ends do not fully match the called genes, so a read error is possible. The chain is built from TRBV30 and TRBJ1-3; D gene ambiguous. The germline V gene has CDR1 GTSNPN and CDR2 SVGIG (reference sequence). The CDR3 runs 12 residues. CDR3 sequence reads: CAWSSSENTIYF. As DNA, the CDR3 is TGTGCCTGGAGCTCCTCTGAAAACACCATATATTTT.

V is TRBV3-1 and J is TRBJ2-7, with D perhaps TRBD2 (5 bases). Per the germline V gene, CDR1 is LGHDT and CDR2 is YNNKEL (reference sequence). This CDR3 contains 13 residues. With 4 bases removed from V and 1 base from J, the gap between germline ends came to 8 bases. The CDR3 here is CASSLPGSYEQYF. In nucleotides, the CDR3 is TGTGCCAGCAGCCTGCCGGGGTCCTACGAGCAGTACTTC.

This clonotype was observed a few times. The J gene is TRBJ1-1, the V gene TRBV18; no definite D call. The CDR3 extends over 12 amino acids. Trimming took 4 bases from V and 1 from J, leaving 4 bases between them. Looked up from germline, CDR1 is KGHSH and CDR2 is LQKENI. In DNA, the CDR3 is TGTGCCAGCTCACGGCGGAACACTGAAGCTTTCTTT. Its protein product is CASSRRNTEAFF.

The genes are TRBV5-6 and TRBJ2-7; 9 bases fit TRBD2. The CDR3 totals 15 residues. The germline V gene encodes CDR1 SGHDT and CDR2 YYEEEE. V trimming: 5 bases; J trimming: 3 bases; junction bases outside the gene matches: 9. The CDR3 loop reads CASRRGGSGHYEQYF. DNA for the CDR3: TGTGCCAGCAGGCGGGGGGGTAGCGGCCACTACGAGCAGTACTTC.

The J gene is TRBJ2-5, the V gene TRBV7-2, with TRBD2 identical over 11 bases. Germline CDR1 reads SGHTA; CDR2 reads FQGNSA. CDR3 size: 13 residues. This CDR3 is CAASGGYQETQYF. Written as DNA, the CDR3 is TGTGCAGCTAGCGGGGGGTACCAAGAGACCCAGTACTTC.

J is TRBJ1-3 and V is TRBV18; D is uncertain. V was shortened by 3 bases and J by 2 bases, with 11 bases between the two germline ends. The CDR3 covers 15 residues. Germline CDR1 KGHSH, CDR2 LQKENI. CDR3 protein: CASSPYSDAGNTIYF. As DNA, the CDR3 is TGTGCCAGCTCACCGTACTCCGACGCTGGAAACACCATATATTTT.

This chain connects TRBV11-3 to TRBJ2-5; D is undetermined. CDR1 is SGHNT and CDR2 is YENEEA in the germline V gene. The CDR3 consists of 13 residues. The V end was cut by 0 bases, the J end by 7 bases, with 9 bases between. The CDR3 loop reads CASSLDNGLTQYF. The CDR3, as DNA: TGTGCCAGCAGCTTAGACAACGGGCTGACCCAGTACTTC.

The CDR3 DNA sequence: TGCAGTGTTAAGGGGCTAGCGGGAGAGAGAGGCACAGATACGCAGTATTTT. Protein sequence: CSVKGLAGERGTDTQYF. The rearrangement links TRBV20-1 to TRBJ2-3; 10 bases are shared with TRBD2. The length of the CDR3 is 17 residues. Germline CDR1 DFQATT, CDR2 SNEGSKA (reference sequence). The J segment lost 1 base and the V segment lost 7 bases, leaving 14 bases of the junction unmatched.

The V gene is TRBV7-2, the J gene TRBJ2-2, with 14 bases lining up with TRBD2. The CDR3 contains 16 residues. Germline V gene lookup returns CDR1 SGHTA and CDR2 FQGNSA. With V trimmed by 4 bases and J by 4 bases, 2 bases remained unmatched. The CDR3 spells CASSSGTSGSTGELFF. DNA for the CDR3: TGTGCCAGCAGCTCCGGGACTAGCGGGAGCACCGGGGAGCTGTTTTTT.

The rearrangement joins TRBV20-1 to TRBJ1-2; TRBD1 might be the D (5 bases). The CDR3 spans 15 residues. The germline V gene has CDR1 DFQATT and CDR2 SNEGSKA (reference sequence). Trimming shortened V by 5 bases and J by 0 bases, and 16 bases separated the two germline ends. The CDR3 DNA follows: TGCAGTGCTTACCCCGGGGGGACGACTAACTATGGCTACACCTTC. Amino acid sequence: CSAYPGGTTNYGYTF.

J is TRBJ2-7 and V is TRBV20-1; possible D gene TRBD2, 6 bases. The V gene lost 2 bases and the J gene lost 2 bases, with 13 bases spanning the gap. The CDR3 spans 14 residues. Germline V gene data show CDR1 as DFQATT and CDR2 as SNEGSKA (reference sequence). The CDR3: CSARPSREAYEQYF. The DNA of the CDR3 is TGCAGTGCTAGACCCTCCAGGGAGGCCTACGAGCAGTACTTC.

The CDR3 spells CASSQDWRGDIRYTF. The CDR3 nucleotides are TGCGCCAGCAGCCAAGATTGGAGGGGGGATATAAGATACACCTTC. The chain joins TRBV4-3 to TRBJ1-2; tentative D call: TRBD1 (6 bases). Trimming took 0 bases from V and 11 from J, leaving 19 bases between them. Germline-derived CDR1 and CDR2 are LGHNA and YSLEER. CDR3 size: 15 residues.

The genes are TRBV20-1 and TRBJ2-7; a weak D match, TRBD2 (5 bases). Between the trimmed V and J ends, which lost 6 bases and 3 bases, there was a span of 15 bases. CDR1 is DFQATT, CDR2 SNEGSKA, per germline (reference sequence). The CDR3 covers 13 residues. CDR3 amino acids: CSARSGGNYEQYF. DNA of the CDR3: TGCAGTGCCCGAAGCGGAGGAAACTACGAGCAGTACTTC.

CDR3 DNA sequence: TGCGCCAGCTTAGCGGGGGCCGCTCGTAACAATGAGCAGTTCTTC. This gives the protein CASLAGAARNNEQFF. The V and J genes are TRBV10-2 and TRBJ2-1; 9 positions match TRBD2. The J segment lost 5 bases and the V segment lost 8 bases, leaving 10 bases of the junction unmatched. There are 15 residues in the CDR3. Germline V gives CDR1 WSHSY, CDR2 SAAADI.

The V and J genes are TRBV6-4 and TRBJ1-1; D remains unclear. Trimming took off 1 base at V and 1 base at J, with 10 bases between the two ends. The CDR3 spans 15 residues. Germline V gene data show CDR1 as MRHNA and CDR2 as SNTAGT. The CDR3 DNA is TGTGCCAGCAGTGACTGGGGAAGGGCGAACACTGAAGCTTTCTTT. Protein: CASSDWGRANTEAFF.

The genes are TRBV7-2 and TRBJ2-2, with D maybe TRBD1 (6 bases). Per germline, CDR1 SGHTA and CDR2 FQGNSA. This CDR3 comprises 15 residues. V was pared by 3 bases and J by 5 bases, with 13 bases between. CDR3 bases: TGTGCCAGCAGCTTGAATGGACAGCCGACCGGGGAGCTGTTTTTT. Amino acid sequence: CASSLNGQPTGELFF.

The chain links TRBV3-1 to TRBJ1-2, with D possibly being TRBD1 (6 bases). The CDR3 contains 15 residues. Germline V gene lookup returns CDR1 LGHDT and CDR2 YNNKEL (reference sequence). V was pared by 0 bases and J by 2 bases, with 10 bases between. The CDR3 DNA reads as TGTGCCAGCAGCCAAGAAACAGGGATCAACTATGGCTACACCTTC. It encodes CASSQETGINYGYTF.

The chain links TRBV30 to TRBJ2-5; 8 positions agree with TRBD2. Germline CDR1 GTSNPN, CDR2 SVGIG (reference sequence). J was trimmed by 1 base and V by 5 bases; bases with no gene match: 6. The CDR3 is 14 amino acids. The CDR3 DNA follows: TGTGCCTGGGCATTAGCGGGACCCCAAGAGACCCAGTACTTC. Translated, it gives CAWALAGPQETQYF. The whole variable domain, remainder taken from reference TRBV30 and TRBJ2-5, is SQTIHQWPATLVQPVGSPLSLECTVEGTSNPNLYWYRQAAGRGLQLLFYSVGIGQISSEVPQNLSASRPQDRQFILSSKKLLLSDSGFYLCAWALAGPQETQYFGPGTRLLVL.

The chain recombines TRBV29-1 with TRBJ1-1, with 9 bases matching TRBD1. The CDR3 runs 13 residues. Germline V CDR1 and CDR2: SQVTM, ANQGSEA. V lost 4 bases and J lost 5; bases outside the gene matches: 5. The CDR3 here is CSVARQGVTEAFF. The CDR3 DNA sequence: TGCAGCGTTGCCCGACAGGGGGTAACTGAAGCTTTCTTT.

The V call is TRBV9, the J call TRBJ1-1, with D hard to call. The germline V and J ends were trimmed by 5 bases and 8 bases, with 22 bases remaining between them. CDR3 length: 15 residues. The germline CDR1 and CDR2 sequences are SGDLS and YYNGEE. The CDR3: CASSSLGASRLEAFF. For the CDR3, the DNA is TGTGCCAGCAGTTCGCTGGGCGCTTCCCGTTTAGAAGCTTTCTTT.

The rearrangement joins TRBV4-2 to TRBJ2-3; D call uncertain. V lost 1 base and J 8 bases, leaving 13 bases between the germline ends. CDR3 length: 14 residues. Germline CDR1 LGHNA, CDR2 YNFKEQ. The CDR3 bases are TGTGCCAGCAGCCAAGGGCCAGACGGTGGTACGCAGTATTTT. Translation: CASSQGPDGGTQYF.

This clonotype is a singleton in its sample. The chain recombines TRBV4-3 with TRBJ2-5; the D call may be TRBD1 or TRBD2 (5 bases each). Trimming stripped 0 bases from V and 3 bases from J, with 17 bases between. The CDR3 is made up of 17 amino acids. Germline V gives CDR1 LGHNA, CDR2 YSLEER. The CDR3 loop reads CASSQDVVPGTEETQYF. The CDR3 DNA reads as TGCGCCAGCAGCCAAGATGTAGTCCCCGGGACGGAAGAGACCCAGTACTTC.

This CDR3 reads CASSKGRRDEQYF. In DNA form, the CDR3 reads TGTGCCAGTAGTAAAGGAAGACGGGACGAGCAGTACTTC. This chain links TRBV19 with TRBJ2-7; unclear D gene. The V gene lost 4 bases and the J gene lost 5 bases, with 12 bases spanning the gap. This CDR3 has 13 amino acids. The V gene's germline CDR1 is LNHDA and CDR2 SQIVND (reference sequence). The full variable domain, completed using reference TRBV19 and TRBJ2-7, is DGGITQSPKYLFRKEGQNVTLSCEQNLNHDAMYWYRQDPGQGLRLIYYSQIVNDFQKGDIAEGYSVSREKKESFPLTVTSAQKNPTAFYLCASSKGRRDEQYFGPGTRLTVT.

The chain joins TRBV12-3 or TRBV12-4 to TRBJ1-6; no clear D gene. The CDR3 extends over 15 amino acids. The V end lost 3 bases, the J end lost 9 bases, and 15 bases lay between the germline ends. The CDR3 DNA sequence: TGTGCCAGCAGTTTTGGGAGGGAACGCTTTTCACCCCTCCACTTT. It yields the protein CASSFGRERFSPLHF.

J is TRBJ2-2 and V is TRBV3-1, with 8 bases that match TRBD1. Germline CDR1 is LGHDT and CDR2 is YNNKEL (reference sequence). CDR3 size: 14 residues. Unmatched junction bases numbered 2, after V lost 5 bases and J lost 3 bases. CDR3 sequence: CASSLQGDTGELFF. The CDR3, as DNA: TGTGCCAGCAGCTTACAGGGGGACACCGGGGAGCTGTTTTTT.